These T cell receptor beta chains were read from a single sample in a study of CD8 T cells in Susac syndrome. TCRdb re-derived calls from the immunoSEQ multiplex PCR reads in MiXCR, one entry per CDR3 protein. The sample contains about 140,000 distinct CDR3 sequences, roughly 95% of which appear only once. Sequencing used CD4+ T cells from PBMCs. These receptors were collected from a human donor with multiple sclerosis. The CDR3 runs from the conserved cysteine through the conserved F or W.

16,TRBV20-1,CSASKTSGSLRDEQFF
10,TRBV20-1,CSASRVEQYF
15,TRBV7-7,CASSLASGSSYEQYF
17,TRBV7-3,CASSVGQLAGGTDTQYF
18,TRBV20-1,CSARSLTHLAGARDTQYF
14,TRBV7-9,CASSGKGGGTEAFF
15,TRBV5-6,CASSLLGRELETQYF
15,TRBV15,CATSKRTGGNSPLHF
14,TRBV3-1,CASSQEVSSYEQYF
16,TRBV9,CASSRGTSLGTGELFF
15,TRBV28,CASSLGGPESYEQYF
15,TRBV24-1,CATGDSRTGVQPQHF
12,TRBV24-1,CATSSGQGQAFF
14,TRBV9,CASSAYPSNYGYTF
16,TRBV24-1,CATSDPTGSIYNEQFF
16,TRBV5-1,CASSSTGRPTYNEQFF
12,TRBV6-5,CASLSGVGGYTF
15,TRBV9,CASSVLAGGHYEQYF
14,TRBV24-1,CATSDAGGNQPQHF
12,TRBV28,CASTGGPREQFF
14,TRBV5-1,CASSLPDIQETQYF
14,TRBV7-8,CASSFGRLSYEAFF
15,TRBV3-1,CASSQSTQTYNEQFF
13,TRBV28,CASTRGREETQYF
14,TRBV20-1,CRPWAGGATDTQYF
16,TRBV12-3/TRBV12-4,CASSSKFGGSNQPQHF
15,TRBV12-3/TRBV12-4,CASSPRVQGHEKLFF